This TCR beta chain derives from a study of regulatory T cells in long-lasting Graves disease. Points from the study as a whole: Persistent Graves' disease cases displayed lower TCR diversity than newly diagnosed ones.

The ends lost 4 bases at V and 4 bases at J; junction bases unmatched: 9. The CDR3 extends over 15 amino acids. Germline lookup yields CDR1 MGHRA and CDR2 YSYEKL. Time point defined: newly diagnosed GD, antithyroid drugs for less than 3 months. With RNA extracted from PBMCs as input, the TCR library was made. Graves' disease diagnosis was established per American Thyroid Association guidelines. Of note for this clonotype: The target antigen is unknown.

iRepertoire HTBI primers and Arm-PCR of CDR3 regions built TCR beta libraries. In TCRdb, the multiplex PCR reads were re-called with MiXCR into one record per CDR3 protein. This sample has about 430,000 distinct CDR3 sequences, with 14% to 15% found just once. This sample also belongs to another study, concerning T cells in Graves' hyperthyroidism and ophthalmopathy. From that paper: Uncontrolled infection, other autoimmune disease, pregnancy or lactation disqualified patients from enrolment. Most thyroid-expanded clonotypes above 0.001 were also found in blood.

The receptor was isolated from a woman between 40 and 50 years old with Graves disease. The sequencing here drew on peripheral blood mononuclear cells (PBMCs), taken at new diagnosis, from a patient treated with antithyroid drugs. This chain connects TRBV4-1 to TRBJ2-7; 8 bases fit TRBD1. CDR3 nucleotides: TGCGCCAGCAGCCTCCGCGGGACAGGAGGTTACGAGCAGTACTTC. This encodes CASSLRGTGGYEQYF.